Presented here are 20 T cell receptor beta chains from one specimen sequenced in a study of T cells in tumors after PD-1 blockade. Assay used: immunoSEQ multiplex PCR; TCRdb lists only in-frame clones, some missing. The sample includes 45,000 to 60,000 clones, 70% to 85% of them seen just once. This specimen consisted of PBMCs, obtained before anti-PD-1 therapy. All receptors come from a human donor with advanced basal cell or squamous cell carcinoma (not recorded which).

The CDR3 protein is CASSDKGLYTHTGELFF. The CDR3 nucleotides read TGCGCCAGCAGCGACAAGGGTCTATATACCCACACCGGGGAGCTGTTTTTT. The V call is TRBV5-1, the J call TRBJ2-2; D is uncertain. Per the germline V gene, CDR1 is SGHRS and CDR2 is YFSETQ. This CDR3 has 17 residues. Trimming took off 4 bases at V and 3 bases at J, with 19 bases between the two ends.

The chain carries TRBV2 and TRBJ2-5; 7 nucleotides match TRBD2. The length of the CDR3 is 16 residues. The junction had 12 bases not matched to a gene; V was cut back by 6 bases and J by 2 bases. The germline V gene encodes CDR1 SNHLY and CDR2 FYNNEI. This CDR3 reads CASRETATGGQETQYF. The CDR3 nucleotides are TGTGCCAGCAGAGAGACGGCAACGGGAGGACAAGAGACCCAGTACTTC. The entire variable domain, with the rest obtained from reference TRBV2 and TRBJ2-5, is as follows: EPEVTQTPSHQVTQMGQEVILRCVPISNHLYFYWYRQILGQKVEFLVSFYNNEISEKSEIFDDQFSVERPDGSNFTLKIRSTKLEDSAMYFCASRETATGGQETQYFGPGTRLLVL.

This clone was seen only once. This chain joins TRBV5-4 and TRBJ1-1, with TRBD1 identical over 8 bases. CDR1 is SGHNT, CDR2 YYREEE, per germline (reference sequence). The CDR3 has 14 residues. The junction had 8 bases not matched to a gene; V was cut back by 5 bases and J by 5 bases. The CDR3 DNA reads TGTGCCAGCAGGGGGCAGGGGGCGGATACTGAAGCTTTCTTT. Its translation is CASRGQGADTEAFF.

The chain uses TRBV28 and TRBJ1-2; 7 bases map to TRBD1. The V and J ends lost 6 bases and 4 bases, in that order; junction bases with no gene match: 2. The CDR3 is 12 amino acids. In germline, CDR1 is MDHEN, CDR2 SYDVKM. The CDR3 sequence: CASSGQVYGYTF. DNA for the CDR3: TGTGCCAGCAGCGGACAGGTCTATGGCTACACCTTC.

The chain joins TRBV7-6 to TRBJ2-7; D might be TRBD2 (6 bases). Looked up from germline, CDR1 is SGHVS and CDR2 is FNYEAQ. Between the trimmed V and J ends, which lost 5 bases and 7 bases, there was a span of 15 bases. The CDR3 loop spans 13 amino acids. The CDR3 DNA reads TGTGCCAGCAGCGGGGGGACTCGCGGTGAGCAGTACTTC. Amino acids: CASSGGTRGEQYF.

The chain combines TRBV6-5 with TRBJ1-1; 9 bases align to TRBD1. Germline V gene lookup returns CDR1 MNHEY and CDR2 SVGAGI. The CDR3 has 15 amino acids. The junction had 7 bases not matched to a gene; V was cut back by 7 bases and J by 1 base. This chain's CDR3 is CASIFETGGNTEAFF. The CDR3 nucleotides read TGTGCCAGCATTTTCGAGACAGGGGGGAACACTGAAGCTTTCTTT.

The rearrangement links TRBV5-6 to TRBJ2-7; 7 nucleotides line up with TRBD1. CDR1 is SGHDT and CDR2 is YYEEEE in the germline V gene. This CDR3 contains 14 residues. V shed 0 bases, J shed 3 bases, and the junction held 3 bases outside the gene matches. CDR3: CASSLGDSDYEQYF. The CDR3 DNA is TGTGCCAGCAGCTTGGGGGACAGTGACTACGAGCAGTACTTC.

The genes are TRBV5-1 and TRBJ1-6, with D unresolved. V was clipped by 0 bases and J by 6 bases, with 7 bases between them. CDR1 SGHRS and CDR2 YFSETQ come from the germline V gene. The CDR3 extends over 14 amino acids. DNA for the CDR3: TGCGCCAGCAGCTTGGAATTGACTAATTCACCCCTCCACTTT. Translating gives CASSLELTNSPLHF.

The chain is built from TRBV18 and TRBJ1-4; D is unclear. The germline gives CDR1 KGHSH, CDR2 LQKENI. This CDR3 region has 13 residues. Trimming cost V 1 base and J 8 bases, with 8 bases left between them. The CDR3 DNA is TGTGCCAGCTCACCACAGGGTGGGGAAAAACTGTTTTTT. Translated, it gives CASSPQGGEKLFF.

The rearrangement joins TRBV28 to TRBJ1-3, with 9 bases lining up with TRBD1. The CDR3 runs 14 residues. CDR1 and CDR2 from the germline V gene are MDHEN and SYDVKM. V shed 8 bases and J 8 bases; nucleotides not matched to a gene: 10. The CDR3 loop is CASQEQGAPDTIYF. The CDR3 coding sequence is TGTGCCAGCCAAGAACAGGGGGCGCCGGACACCATATATTTT.

The rearrangement uses TRBV19 and TRBJ1-1; a possible D gene is TRBD1 (6 bases). The CDR3 length is 16 residues. The V gene lost 4 bases and the J gene lost 4 bases, with 19 bases spanning the gap. In germline, CDR1 is LNHDA, CDR2 SQIVND (reference sequence). The CDR3 nucleotides read TGTGCCAGTAGTAACATTCAGGGACGAGGGGGCACTGAAGCTTTCTTT. Its protein is CASSNIQGRGGTEAFF.

A single count supports this clone. The J gene is TRBJ2-3, the V gene TRBV6-5; 7 nucleotides line up with TRBD2. The trim removed 0 bases at V and 8 bases at J, leaving 5 bases unmatched. The germline V gene encodes CDR1 MNHEY and CDR2 SVGAGI. This CDR3 has 14 amino acids. This CDR3 reads CASSYSPRGGTQYF. In DNA form, the CDR3 reads TGTGCCAGCAGTTACTCCCCACGCGGGGGTACGCAGTATTTT.

Only a few counts were recorded for this clone. The chain has TRBV5-5 and TRBJ1-2; no definite D call. Germline V lookup: CDR1 SGHKS, CDR2 YYEKEE (reference sequence). The CDR3 covers 9 residues. Trimming removed 4 bases from V and 14 bases from J, with 9 bases in between. The CDR3 sequence is CASSPGRTF. The CDR3 DNA reads as TGTGCCAGCAGCCCGGGTCGGACCTTC.

This chain uses TRBV28 with TRBJ2-2; 7 bases align to TRBD2. Germline V gene lookup returns CDR1 MDHEN and CDR2 SYDVKM. The CDR3 runs 14 residues. V shed 4 bases and J 6 bases; nucleotides not matched to a gene: 5. CDR3 in DNA: TGTGCCAGCAGTTATCGCGGGAGCGCCGGGGAGCTGTTTTTT. This translates into CASSYRGSAGELFF.

The chain recombines TRBV6-1 with TRBJ2-5; no reliable D call. The CDR3 is made up of 15 amino acids. Germline assignment: CDR1 MNHNS and CDR2 SASEGT. The V end lost 0 bases, the J end lost 0 bases, and 8 bases lay between the germline ends. In DNA form, the CDR3 reads TGTGCCAGCAGTGAAGCGAGGCAGTACCAAGAGACCCAGTACTTC. Its translation is CASSEARQYQETQYF.

The CDR3 sequence is CASSLEAGGHIQYF. The CDR3 nucleotides read TGCGCCAGCAGCTTGGAGGCAGGGGGCCACATTCAGTACTTC. The chain recombines TRBV5-1 with TRBJ2-4; TRBD1 matches 8 bases. The V gene end was trimmed by 0 bases and the J gene end by 8 bases; junction bases not matched to a gene: 4. The CDR3 length is 14 residues. Germline CDR1 is SGHRS and CDR2 is YFSETQ.

The chain combines TRBV6-5 with TRBJ1-2; D ambiguous. Trimming took off 8 bases at V and 8 bases at J, with 24 bases between the two ends. The germline CDR1 and CDR2 sequences are MNHEY and SVGAGI. This CDR3 has 15 residues. For the CDR3, the DNA is TGTGCCAGCTCGCCTAGCCGGACGAACTCCGGCGGCTACACCTTC. This translates into CASSPSRTNSGGYTF.

The V gene is TRBV6-5, the J gene TRBJ2-7; D unresolved. CDR3 length equals 12 residues. Trimming took 6 bases from V and 2 from J, leaving 8 bases between them. The germline V gene has CDR1 MNHEY and CDR2 SVGAGI. The CDR3, as DNA: TGTGCCAGCAGGACACAGACCTACGAGCAGTACTTC. It yields the protein CASRTQTYEQYF.

This chain links TRBV5-5 with TRBJ2-1; unclear D gene. This CDR3 spans 16 amino acids. CDR1 is SGHKS and CDR2 is YYEKEE in the germline V gene (reference sequence). V was trimmed by 2 bases and J by 1 base, leaving 13 bases between them. CDR3 bases: TGTGCCAGCAGCTTCACGGAAGGGTTATCCTACAATGAGCAGTTCTTC. Encoded protein: CASSFTEGLSYNEQFF.

The chain uses TRBV14 and TRBJ2-5, with TRBD2 identical over 8 bases. This CDR3 region has 15 residues. Losses at the gene ends were 4 bases for V and 5 bases for J; bases not matched to a gene: 9. From germline, CDR1 is SGHDN and CDR2 FVKESK. In DNA, the CDR3 is TGTGCCAGCAGCCGATTAGCGGGATTGGGGGAGACCCAGTACTTC. It translates to CASSRLAGLGETQYF.